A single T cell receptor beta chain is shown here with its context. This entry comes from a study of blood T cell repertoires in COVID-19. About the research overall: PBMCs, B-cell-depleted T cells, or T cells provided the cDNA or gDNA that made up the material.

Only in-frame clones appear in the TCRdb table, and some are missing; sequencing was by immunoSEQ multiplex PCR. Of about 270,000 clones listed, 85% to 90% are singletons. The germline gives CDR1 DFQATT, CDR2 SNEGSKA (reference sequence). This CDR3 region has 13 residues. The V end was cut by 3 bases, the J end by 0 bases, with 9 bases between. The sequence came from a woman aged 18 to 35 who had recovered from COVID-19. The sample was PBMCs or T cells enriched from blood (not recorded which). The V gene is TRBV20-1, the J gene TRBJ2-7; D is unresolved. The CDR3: CSASNPGSYEQYF. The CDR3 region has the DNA TGCAGTGCTAGTAACCCAGGCTCCTACGAGCAGTACTTC.